This entry features one T cell receptor beta chain sequence. This entry is derived from a study of blood T cell repertoires in COVID-19. V lost 4 bases and J 7 bases, leaving 11 bases between the germline ends. The CDR3 is made up of 13 amino acids. Germline V gene lookup returns CDR1 SNHLY and CDR2 FYNNEI. Produced via immunoSEQ multiplex PCR; TCRdb's table is partial and in-frame only. Here the sample spans some 310,000 clones, roughly 88% being singletons. The sequence derives from a woman aged 30 to 39 with COVID-19, enrolled during active disease. The V call is TRBV2, the J call TRBJ2-1; a possible D gene is TRBD2 (5 bases). The sample comprised peripheral blood. In DNA, the CDR3 is TGTGCCAGCAGTGGGCAGAGGACTAATGAGCAGTTCTTC. This translates into CASSGQRTNEQFF.